The entry that follows covers one TCR beta chain sequence. This clone has ten or more counts. Its antigen remains undetermined. Per-base qualities were not stored, and no clone one base away is much larger. TCR CDR3 regions were amplified from genomic DNA by multiplex PCR using the deep immunoSEQ assay. Extracted genomic DNA from each cell subset was spread evenly across all wells of several immunoSEQ 96-well plates, with each plate serving as a replicate. For unsorted PBMC, each replicate PCR was loaded with roughly 270 ng genomic DNA, equivalent to approximately 33,000 T cell genomes. Ten immunoSEQ deep assay plates were used to sequence the unsorted PBMC genomic DNA. Purified libraries were measured with a Qubit 3.0 fluorometer, size-checked on a Bioanalyzer 2100, and measured again with the KAPA Library Quantification kit. Every immunoSEQ 96-well plate was sequenced on a separate single-read 150-cycle Illumina NextSeq 550 flow cell. The study's processing was this. The immunoSEQ output contained only junctional sequences without quality scores, so filtering could not match that applied to full-length reads. To assign V/J genes and CDR3, sequences were annotated using PyIR, a Python wrapper for IgBLAST v1.9, with IMGT germline references. Any read was removed if the V/J assignment was weak (E-value above 1e-6), the CDR3 was missing, or the read contained stop codons, out-of-frame junctions, or ambiguous translated residues. V3J clonotypes were defined by identical inferred V gene, J gene, and CDR3 amino acid sequence. Percentage overlap between repertoires was computed as shared unique clonotypes divided by the size of the smaller repertoire. Richness of each repertoire was evaluated using RTK rarefaction, the Chao1 estimator, and Recon v2.1 estimates of unobserved clonotypes. This is the immuneACCESS table as TCRdb keeps it, with only in-frame sequences that have V and J called. A part of the clones is gone; compared with another copy, unresolved V genes explain less than half, and the rest is unexplained. For V, J and clone size, that table is used; D and trimming come from the DNA. Across this sample there are some 500,000 clones, with approximately 71% seen only once. The leading ten clones occupy approximately 12% of the sample.

This entry is derived from a study of shared clonotypes between healthy human individuals (dated by TCRdb to about 2020). For the wider study: A few men and a couple of women, aged 18 to 49 years, made up the cohort. Between about 0.8 and 8.9 billion PBMCs per donor were obtained by leukapheresis. Blood TCR repertoires of five healthy adults were deeply sequenced to estimate repertoire size and the extent of clonotype sharing between individuals. Libraries were prepared and TCR repertoires were sequenced by different laboratories using diverse techniques, in order to increase sequencing depth and limit assay-specific biases. Broader findings and caveats from the paper: Based on pairwise subsampling, the degree of clonotype sharing among donors was expected to be affected by sequencing depth. The small number of donors limited the genetic and exposure-history diversity represented. Sampling was restricted to blood, and TCR repertoires in tissues likely differ from the TCR repertoires found in blood.

Healthy HIV-negative adults with no recently reported acute infections or vaccinations were included as donors. Every donor was a Caucasian adult living in Nashville, Tennessee, USA. For unsorted samples, 70 million to 95 million PBMCs were counted, and genomic DNA was extracted using the QIAamp DNA Blood Mini kit. Blood was collected by leukapheresis, and PBMCs were isolated by Ficoll-Histopaque density gradient centrifugation and then cryopreserved in liquid nitrogen vapor phase. The clonotype comes from a woman aged 40-49 years in good health. Some clones in this sample may be carry-over from other donors' samples. The sequenced material came from PBMCs.

The CDR3 loop reads CASSLSQDISYEQYF. In nucleotide form, the sequence is TGTGCCAGCAGCCTCTCCCAGGACATATCCTACGAGCAGTACTTC. The rearranged chain carries TRBV11-2 and TRBJ2-7; matching of 5 bases hints at TRBD1 as the D gene. The CDR3, from cysteine to phenylalanine, totals 15 residues. Kept here is only the CDR3 DNA, which spans 45 bases and is read in frame from base 1. The junction carries 15 bases between V and J, which are trimmed by 5 bases and 1 base respectively. CDR1 and CDR2 are read off the germline V gene as SGHAT and FQNNGV.